Sequencing of this T cell receptor (beta chain) was carried out in a study of CD8+ T cells in alopecia areata. Once RNA had been extracted, it was reverse transcribed into cDNA to act as the sequencing template. TCRdb's table, derived via immunoSEQ multiplex PCR, lists solely in-frame clones and lacks some. The data show 180,000 or so clones, approximately 51% seen once. Overall study results and limits: Sequences from scalp samples also cover resident alphabeta T cells of normal skin. Many expanded lesional clones persisted during tofacitinib (in both scalp and blood).

With regard to this clone: Its antigen is currently unknown.

Treatment given: oral pan-JAK inhibitor, 5-10 mg twice daily. V lost 5 bases to trimming and J lost 5 bases, with 7 bases between them. The germline CDR1 and CDR2 sequences are SEHNR and FQNEAQ (reference sequence). The CDR3 is made up of 12 amino acids. The sequencing used CD8+ T cells sorted from blood, collected between weeks 51 and 52, from a patient treated with tofacitinib. V is TRBV7-9 and J is TRBJ1-5, with D maybe TRBD1 (5 bases). This TCR was sampled from a human donor with alopecia areata. CDR3 in amino acids: CASSQGDQPQHF. In DNA, the CDR3 is TGTGCCAGCAGCCAAGGGGATCAGCCCCAGCATTTT.